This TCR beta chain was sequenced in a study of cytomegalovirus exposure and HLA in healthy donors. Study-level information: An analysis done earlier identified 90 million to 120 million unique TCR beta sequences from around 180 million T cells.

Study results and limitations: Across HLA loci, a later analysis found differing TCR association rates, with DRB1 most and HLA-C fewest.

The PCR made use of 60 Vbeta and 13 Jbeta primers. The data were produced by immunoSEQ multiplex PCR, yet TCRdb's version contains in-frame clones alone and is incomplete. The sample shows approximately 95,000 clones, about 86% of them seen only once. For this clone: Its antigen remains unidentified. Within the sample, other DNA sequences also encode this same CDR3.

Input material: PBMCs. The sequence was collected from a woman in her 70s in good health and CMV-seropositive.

The CDR3 sequence: CASTPGGLRTDTQYF. The CDR3 DNA reads TGTGCCAGCACTCCAGGAGGGTTGCGCACAGATACGCAGTATTTT. V and J are TRBV28 and TRBJ2-3, with D maybe TRBD2 (6 bases). In germline, CDR1 is MDHEN, CDR2 SYDVKM. This CDR3 spans 15 amino acids. The V gene lost 7 bases and the J gene lost 1 base, with 15 bases spanning the gap.